The rows below give T cell receptor beta chains drawn from one sample of a study of blood T cells in healthy people across ages. TCRdb fed the 5' RACE reads into MiXCR, producing one record per CDR3 protein. The data contain about 720,000 distinct CDR3 sequences, 20% to 25% of them seen just once; the ten biggest clones take up roughly 22%. Material for sequencing was blood. All receptors derive from a man between 65 and 85 years old in good health. Both conserved end residues are part of each CDR3. D genes are given only for firm matches. Only some rows state a clone size, as once, few, many or a class for expanded clones.

clone size	J gene	V gene	D gene	CDR3 DNA	CDR3 protein
few	TRBJ2-2	TRBV20-1	-	TGCAGTGCACCTACCGGGGAGCTGTTTTTT	CSAPTGELFF
once	TRBJ2-1	TRBV20-1	TRBD2	TGCAGTGCAGGGCGGCCTAGCGGTAATTGGAATGAGCAGTTCTTC	CSAGRPSGNWNEQFF
few	TRBJ1-1	TRBV9	-	TGTGCCAGCAGCGTACGGGAGGTAGCTGAAGCTTTCTTT	CASSVREVAEAFF
-	TRBJ2-3	TRBV12-3/TRBV12-4	-	TGTGCCAGCAGGATTGGCACCCCCTGGGCAGATACGCAGTATTTT	CASRIGTPWADTQYF
-	TRBJ1-1	TRBV29-1	-	TGCAGCGTTGGCTACACGAACACTGAAGCTTTCTTT	CSVGYTNTEAFF
-	TRBJ1-1	TRBV5-1	-	TGCGCCAGCAGCTTACAGGGAGGAGAATTCAACACTGAAGCTTTCTTT	CASSLQGGEFNTEAFF
few	TRBJ2-1	TRBV7-2	-	TGTGCCAGCAGCCGTACCCCTAGCGCGGCCGGGTTAAAGCAGTTCTTC	CASSRTPSAAGLKQFF
many	TRBJ1-1	TRBV5-6	-	TGTGCCAGCAGCTTAGCCTCTGAAGCTTTCTTT	CASSLASEAFF
many	TRBJ1-2	TRBV10-2	-	TGCGCCAGCAAGTACAGAGCTAACTATGGCTACACCTTC	CASKYRANYGYTF
-	TRBJ1-4	TRBV3-1	-	TGTGCCAGCAGCCAAGAAGGCTGGAGGGCAGGAACTAATGAAAAACTGTTTTTT	CASSQEGWRAGTNEKLFF
-	TRBJ2-3	TRBV5-1	TRBD1	TGCGCCAGCAGCCAGGGACAGGGGGCCCCTACTACGCAGTATTTT	CASSQGQGAPTTQYF
-	TRBJ2-5	TRBV7-2	-	TGTGCCAGCAGAGACACCCAAGAGACCCAGTACTTC	CASRDTQETQYF
-	TRBJ2-2	TRBV27	-	TGTGCCAGCAGTTTAGTAGCGATTTACACCGGGGAGCTGTTTTTT	CASSLVAIYTGELFF
once	TRBJ2-3	TRBV24-1	-	TGTGCCACCAGTGAGTCCCTACCGCCAGATACGCAGTATTTT	CATSESLPPDTQYF
-	TRBJ1-1	TRBV20-1	-	TGCAGTGCCCCGGCCCCCCGGAGAGCTTTCTTT	CSAPAPRRAFF
once	TRBJ2-1	TRBV7-2	-	TGTGCCAGCAGCTTAAGTAGCGGCCACGGTCTTGAGCAGTTCTTC	CASSLSSGHGLEQFF
many	TRBJ1-2	TRBV7-2	-	TGTGCCAGCAGCGTTGGACCCTACTATGGCTACACCTTC	CASSVGPYYGYTF
few	TRBJ2-7	TRBV29-1	TRBD1	TGCAGCGTTGAAGATAGCAGGGGGAGCGAGCAGTACTTC	CSVEDSRGSEQYF
many	TRBJ2-2	TRBV5-6	-	TGTGCCAGCAGCCCTCTAGGGGCGAACACCGGGGAGCTGTTTTTT	CASSPLGANTGELFF
few	TRBJ2-6	TRBV12-3/TRBV12-4	-	TGTGCCAGCAGTTTGAGATCCCTCGACGTCCTGACTTTC	CASSLRSLDVLTF
few	TRBJ2-3	TRBV27	-	TGTGCCAGCCGTCCCTTCGGGGGGCCCACAGATACGCAGTATTTT	CASRPFGGPTDTQYF
-	TRBJ1-2	TRBV28	TRBD1	TGTGCCAGCAGTCCACAGGGGGCCCATGGCTACACCTTC	CASSPQGAHGYTF
-	TRBJ2-6	TRBV25-1	-	TGTGCCAGCAGTGGGGGGATGATGTCTGGGGCCAACGTCCTGACTTTC	CASSGGMMSGANVLTF
-	TRBJ2-1	TRBV25-1	TRBD1	TGTGCCAGCAGGGGGACAGGGGGAAGCTCCTACAATGAGCAGTTCTTC	CASRGTGGSSYNEQFF
-	TRBJ2-3	TRBV24-1	-	TGTGCCACCAGTGATTTAGCGGACTCGCTTTGGGATACGCAGTATTTT	CATSDLADSLWDTQYF
many	TRBJ1-4	TRBV20-1	TRBD1	TGCAGTGCTAGCTTCGGACAGGGGGTTGAAAAACTGTTTTTT	CSASFGQGVEKLFF
-	TRBJ1-2	TRBV12-3/TRBV12-4	-	TGTGCCAGCAGTTTAAGGCAGTCTCCCTATGGCTACACCTTC	CASSLRQSPYGYTF
-	TRBJ1-4	TRBV18	-	TGTGCCAGCGGGGTTGCCAACAATGAAAAACTGTTTTTT	CASGVANNEKLFF
-	TRBJ1-2	TRBV12-3/TRBV12-4	-	TGTGCCAGCAGTTTAGTCAGTTGGAATGGCTACACCTTC	CASSLVSWNGYTF
-	TRBJ1-6	TRBV20-1	-	TGCAGTGCTATGACAGTCGTAAGCTCCTATAATTCACCCCTCCACTTT	CSAMTVVSSYNSPLHF
many	TRBJ1-2	TRBV29-1	TRBD1	TGCAGCGTTGACGGGACAGGGGGCAACTATGGCTACACCTTC	CSVDGTGGNYGYTF
few	TRBJ1-2	TRBV5-1	TRBD1	TGCGCCAGCAGACAGGAAACGGGCAGGGGGTTGAATGGCTACACCTTC	CASRQETGRGLNGYTF
-	TRBJ2-3	TRBV4-3	TRBD2	TGCGCCAGCAGCCGGACACTAGCGGGTAGCACAGATACGCAGTATTTT	CASSRTLAGSTDTQYF
once	TRBJ1-4	TRBV21-1	-	TGTGCCAGCAGCAAAGTGAGCCAGGGGGTTACTAATGAAAAACTGTTTTTT	CASSKVSQGVTNEKLFF
-	TRBJ2-3	TRBV12-3/TRBV12-4	TRBD2	TGTGCCACCCGGGAGGGCAGCCTCGCCACAGATACGCAGTATTTT	CATREGSLATDTQYF
few	TRBJ2-1	TRBV5-1	-	TGCGCCAGCAGCCGGACTACCGATGTGGAGCAGTTCTTC	CASSRTTDVEQFF
-	TRBJ2-3	TRBV7-2	TRBD2	TGTGCCAGCAGCTTCCGGGAGGCCAAAACAGATACGCAGTATTTT	CASSFREAKTDTQYF
-	TRBJ2-3	TRBV7-2	-	TGTGCCAGCAGGCCGAGGCGACTCAGCACAGATACGCAGTATTTT	CASRPRRLSTDTQYF
-	TRBJ1-1	TRBV29-1	-	TGCAGCGTCTCGGACGGCTACACTGAAGCTTTCTTT	CSVSDGYTEAFF
few	TRBJ1-2	TRBV7-9	TRBD1	TGTGCCAGCAGCTTGGGGACAGTTGGGGGCTATGGCTACACCTTC	CASSLGTVGGYGYTF
-	TRBJ2-5	TRBV12-3/TRBV12-4	TRBD2	TGTGCCAGCAGTTTTTTCGGGGGGGGCCGTCCAGAGACCCAGTACTTC	CASSFFGGGRPETQYF
-	TRBJ2-6	TRBV5-1	-	TGCGCCAGCAGCTCACAGACCACGGGAAGCTCTGGGGCCAACGTCCTGACTTTC	CASSSQTTGSSGANVLTF
-	TRBJ2-1	TRBV6-1	TRBD2	TGTGCCAGCAGTACCGGGGGGGCCAGGAATGAGCAGTTCTTC	CASSTGGARNEQFF
few	TRBJ2-1	TRBV29-1	-	TGCAGCGTTGAGGGTGGGGTAAAGCAGTTCTTC	CSVEGGVKQFF
-	TRBJ1-1	TRBV5-1	-	TGCGCCAGCAGCTTGGTTCTGGGGGCGCCGACTGAAGCTTTCTTT	CASSLVLGAPTEAFF
-	TRBJ2-7	TRBV10-3	-	TGTGCCATCAGTGAGTTCGGTGGTACTACCTACGAGCAGTACTTC	CAISEFGGTTYEQYF